Here is one T cell receptor (beta chain) with its context. Its specific antigen is unknown. Library preparation employed 5' RACE. Each TCR library was prepared from around 3,400 ng of total RNA. For each sample, cDNA synthesis was carried out in eight separate reactions using SMARTScribe reverse transcriptase. During cDNA synthesis, template switching was used to introduce unique molecular identifiers that contained a 6-nucleotide sample barcode. TCRalpha and TCRbeta cDNA was amplified in two nested PCRs of roughly 16 and 10 cycles, and bead purification was carried out after each PCR. Before amplification, the cDNA was treated with uracil DNA-glycosylase and purified using the QIAquick PCR purification kit. The second PCR added Illumina TruSeq-compatible adapters along with sample-specific barcodes. Library quality and concentration were assessed using TapeStation and Qubit, and roughly 5.5 ng of each library was pooled. Sequencing of the pooled libraries was done on an Illumina HiSeq2500 single-index Rapid Run using custom sequencing primers and 2 x 100 bp reads. The study's processing was this. MiGEC version 1.2.6 was used for UMI-based consensus assembly, which corrected PCR and sequencing errors. MiXCR version 2.1.1 was used for V(D)J alignment, clonotype assembly and CDR3 extraction. To normalise gene usage, clonotype sharing and MAIT/NKT TCR abundance, the top 1000, 10 000 and 20 000 clonotypes in each sample were analysed. After downsampling to 27 000 UMIs, diversity was calculated as the inverse Simpson index using the vegan R package. Paired Mann-Whitney U tests were applied to discordant twin pairs, with Benjamini-Hochberg correction for multiple testing. Reads reprocessed by TCRdb are summarized as one entry per CDR3 protein sequence, and DNA is absent. In this record, the V and J calls reflect TCRdb's handling and not the investigators' own analysis. The table for this sample shows approximately 160,000 distinct CDR3 sequences. The ten largest clonotypes hold 2.8% of the sample.

From each donor, a roughly 2.7 ml peripheral blood sample was collected into PAXgene tubes and kept at -80 degrees C. Total RNA was isolated from whole blood with the PAXgene blood miRNA kit on an automated QIAcube, without T cell sorting. Deep TCRalpha and TCRbeta repertoire profiling with unique molecular barcoding was performed on peripheral blood of monozygotic twin pairs concordant or discordant for inflammatory bowel disease. For every twin pair, smoking habits were documented, and each individual was categorised as a current, former or never smoker. Measured from the cysteine to the phenylalanine, the CDR3 is 16 residues long. No DNA has been recorded. The data stem from a study of monozygotic twins with inflammatory bowel disease (dated by TCRdb to the late 2010s). Regarding the study in general: The complete study included some 28 monozygotic twin pairs: 19 IBD-discordant Danish pairs and nine German pairs, of which four were IBD-concordant and five were IBD-discordant. The search for disease-associated traits relied mainly on comparing IBD patients with their genetically identical healthy co-twins within discordant pairs. Each individual had, on average, about 151 000 unique TCRalpha sequences and 181 000 unique TCRbeta sequences available for analysis.

The investigation overall reported the following: Different T cell subtypes could not be distinguished in the analysis. Because patients received different immunosuppressive treatments, the repertoires may have picked up extra background noise and variability between individuals. Repertoire similarity did not differ between concordant and discordant twins, which could be due to limited statistical power. Compared with healthy twins, IBD patients had fewer clonotypes in common with other individuals, a difference most pronounced in patients showing signs of disease activity. No single strong signal or clonotype linked to IBD turned up in the results, so the idea that one exists was not supported. IBD patients had lower TCRbeta repertoire diversity, measured by the inverse Simpson index, than their healthy co-twins.

The receptor comes from a human donor with ulcerative colitis or Crohn's disease, or a healthy co-twin of an affected twin (not recorded which). Sequencing was carried out using blood. The chain is encoded by TRBV12-3 or TRBV12-4 joined to TRBJ2-3; TCRdb lists TRBD2, though no DNA is available to test this call. CDR3 sequence: CASSRTSGRGTDTQYF.